This T cell receptor beta chain appears in the sequencing data of a study of T cell responses to AZD1222 COVID-19 vaccine. Study conclusions and caveats: Most donors were white British and more were female, and clonal diversity was possibly underestimated.

About this clone itself: No antigen is known for it.

The method was immunoSEQ multiplex PCR; TCRdb's version includes in-frame clones alone and lacks a portion of them. The sample contains under 150,000 clones, roughly nine tenths of which appear only once. The CDR3 contains 13 residues. Per germline, CDR1 KGHSH and CDR2 LQKENI. V lost 6 bases, J lost 5 bases, and 3 bases stayed unmatched. The input for sequencing was peripheral blood, taken on day 0 of AZD1222 vaccination. The chain has TRBV18 and TRBJ2-1; the match to TRBD2 covers 8 bases. The TCR comes from an adult in good health. The CDR3 DNA sequence: TGTGCCAGCTCCGCGACTAGCGACAATGAGCAGTTCTTC. Encoded protein: CASSATSDNEQFF.